These 27 T cell receptor beta chains originate from one sample sequenced in a study of blood T cells in healthy people across ages. Then a second PCR, running roughly 6 to 11 cycles, was carried out with a sample-barcoded 5' primer and a J-beta primer mix. TCRdb fed the 5' RACE reads into MiXCR, producing one record per CDR3 protein. The sample records 850,000 to 1,000,000 distinct CDR3 sequences, 45% to 50% being singletons. Sequencing input: blood. The receptors were sampled from a man aged 30 to 39 in good health.

This clonotype was seen only a few times. J is TRBJ2-3 and V is TRBV10-2, with D tentatively TRBD1 or TRBD2 (5 bases each). The germline gives CDR1 WSHSY, CDR2 SAAADI. The CDR3 has 16 residues. V was pared by 2 bases and J by 8 bases, with 20 bases between. CDR3 sequence (DNA): TGCGCCAGCAGTGAGGTCTGGACGGGGACCAGCGGTACGCAGTATTTT. It yields the protein CASSEVWTGTSGTQYF.

This chain joins TRBV20-1 and TRBJ2-7; 8 bases fit TRBD1. The CDR3 loop spans 15 amino acids. Germline V gene sequence: CDR1 DFQATT, CDR2 SNEGSKA (reference sequence). V was pared by 3 bases and J by 0 bases, with 7 bases of the junction left unmatched. The CDR3 DNA follows: TGCAGTGCTAGCCCCCGGGACAGGCTCTCCTACGAGCAGTACTTC. Translating it yields CSASPRDRLSYEQYF.

The V and J genes are TRBV6-5 and TRBJ1-2, with 9 nucleotides matching TRBD1. The CDR3 runs 15 residues. V lost 2 bases to trimming and J lost 4 bases; unmatched junction nucleotides: 5. Germline CDR1 is MNHEY and CDR2 is SVGAGI. As DNA, the CDR3 is TGTGCCAGCAGTTACAGACAGGGGGGAGTCTATGGCTACACCTTC. Protein: CASSYRQGGVYGYTF.

This clonotype has just one count. The rearrangement uses TRBV9 and TRBJ2-1, with D perhaps matching TRBD2 (5 bases). V shed 0 bases and J shed 0 bases, with 13 bases lying between them. This CDR3 contains 17 residues. Germline CDR1 is SGDLS and CDR2 is YYNGEE. The CDR3 loop reads CASSVGPPSSSYNEQFF. Written as DNA, the CDR3 is TGTGCCAGCAGCGTAGGCCCTCCTAGCAGCTCCTACAATGAGCAGTTCTTC.

This clonotype turned up a few times. V is TRBV12-3 or TRBV12-4 and J is TRBJ2-1; D is unresolved. V lost 3 bases to trimming and J lost 8 bases, with 8 bases between them. This CDR3 has 12 amino acids. Written as DNA, the CDR3 is TGTGCCAGCAGTTTGACCAACCATGAGCAGTTCTTC. Translation: CASSLTNHEQFF.

This chain connects TRBV20-1 to TRBJ1-2; D call uncertain. V dropped 6 bases and J dropped 1 base, with 9 bases sitting between them. CDR3 size: 12 residues. Germline V gene sequence: CDR1 DFQATT, CDR2 SNEGSKA (reference sequence). The CDR3 sequence: CSAWEVNYGYTF. CDR3 in DNA: TGCAGTGCCTGGGAGGTTAACTATGGCTACACCTTC.

The rearrangement links TRBV10-2 to TRBJ1-4; D gene uncertain. Germline V gene sequence: CDR1 WSHSY, CDR2 SAAADI. Trimming shortened V by 3 bases and J by 4 bases, and 9 bases separated the two germline ends. CDR3 size: 14 residues. The CDR3 here is CASSDGPINEKLFF. CDR3 DNA sequence: TGCGCCAGCAGTGACGGGCCGATTAATGAAAAACTGTTTTTT.

This clonotype was counted only a few times. CDR3 DNA: TGTGCCAGCAGCCGACGCGGGGGTACTAGCACAGATACGCAGTATTTT. This encodes CASSRRGGTSTDTQYF. This chain connects TRBV3-1 to TRBJ2-3; 7 nucleotides line up with TRBD2. Trimming at V came to 4 bases and at J to 0 bases, leaving 7 bases not matched to a gene. In germline, CDR1 is LGHDT, CDR2 YNNKEL (reference sequence). This CDR3 has 16 amino acids.

V and J are TRBV29-1 and TRBJ2-1; D call uncertain. The CDR3 extends over 14 amino acids. Germline V gene data show CDR1 as SQVTM and CDR2 as ANQGSEA. The ends were cut back, 0 bases at V and 3 bases at J, with 9 bases in the middle. The CDR3 is CSVEDKDGYNEQFF. The DNA of the CDR3 is TGCAGCGTTGAAGATAAGGATGGCTACAATGAGCAGTTCTTC.

The sample holds a few counts of this clonotype. The chain uses TRBV10-3 and TRBJ2-7, with D perhaps assigned TRBD1 or TRBD2 (6 bases each). Germline CDR1 reads ENHRY; CDR2 reads SYGVKD. V shed 0 bases and J shed 5 bases, with 8 bases lying between them. The CDR3 spans 13 residues. The CDR3 nucleotides read TGTGCCATCAGTGAGTCGAGGGGGGACGAGCAGTACTTC. Its translation: CAISESRGDEQYF.

This clonotype was detected ten times or more. This chain uses TRBV28 with TRBJ2-7; no clear D gene. The CDR3 runs to 14 residues. Looked up from germline, CDR1 is MDHEN and CDR2 is SYDVKM. V lost 6 bases and J 2 bases, leaving 14 bases between the germline ends. The chain's CDR3 is CASRRQVTAYEQYF. CDR3 DNA sequence: TGTGCCAGCAGACGCCAGGTTACGGCCTACGAGCAGTACTTC.

This clonotype was counted ten times or more. The rearrangement uses TRBV10-3 and TRBJ2-7; TRBD2 is a possible D gene (5 bases). CDR1 and CDR2 (germline): ENHRY, SYGVKD. The ends were cut back, 9 bases at V and 1 base at J, with 10 bases in the middle. The CDR3 is 12 residues long. For the CDR3, the DNA is TGTGCCATTGACCCGGGGTCCTACGAGCAGTACTTC. Its translation is CAIDPGSYEQYF.

The rearrangement uses TRBV11-1 and TRBJ1-4; a weak D match, TRBD1 (5 bases). With 5 bases removed from V and 4 bases from J, the gap between germline ends came to 11 bases. The CDR3 has 14 amino acids. Germline V gene sequence: CDR1 SGHAT, CDR2 FQDESV (reference sequence). The CDR3 loop reads CASSRGDRNEKLFF. CDR3 nucleotide sequence: TGTGCCAGCAGCCGTGGGGACCGTAATGAAAAACTGTTTTTT.

This clonotype was detected only a few times. The chain is built from TRBV27 and TRBJ2-7; TRBD1 matches at 8 bases. Germline V gene sequence: CDR1 MNHEY, CDR2 SMNVEV (reference sequence). V shed 5 bases, J shed 0 bases, and the junction held 6 bases outside the gene matches. CDR3 size: 15 residues. The CDR3 sequence: CASSTAGTGSYEQYF. In nucleotides, the CDR3 is TGTGCCAGCAGTACCGCCGGGACAGGCTCCTACGAGCAGTACTTC.

J is TRBJ2-6 and V is TRBV4-2; 8 bases agree with TRBD1. Unmatched junction bases numbered 6, after V lost 1 base and J lost 4 bases. CDR1 is LGHNA, CDR2 YNFKEQ, per germline. The CDR3 is made up of 17 amino acids. CDR3 residues: CASSQADRAIGANVLTF. The CDR3 bases are TGTGCCAGCAGCCAAGCGGACAGGGCCATCGGGGCCAACGTCCTGACTTTC.

The chain joins TRBV27 to TRBJ1-5, with D hard to call. With 4 bases removed from V and 7 bases from J, the gap between germline ends came to 11 bases. Germline V gene lookup returns CDR1 MNHEY and CDR2 SMNVEV (reference sequence). The CDR3 totals 13 residues. CDR3 amino acids: CASSSLPGQPQHF. CDR3 nucleotide sequence: TGTGCCAGCAGTTCCCTCCCGGGGCAGCCCCAGCATTTT.

This sequence joins TRBV4-1 and TRBJ2-3; D may be TRBD1 (6 bases). The germline V and J ends were trimmed by 4 bases and 2 bases, with 10 bases remaining between them. The germline V gene encodes CDR1 MGHRA and CDR2 YSYEKL. The CDR3 loop spans 14 amino acids. The CDR3 DNA is TGCGCCAGCAGCCTAGACAGGAACACAGATACGCAGTATTTT. This codes for CASSLDRNTDTQYF.

This clonotype was observed a few times. This chain joins TRBV24-1 and TRBJ2-2; TRBD1 is a possible D gene (5 bases). This CDR3 is 15 amino acids long. V gave up 3 bases and J gave up 1 base, with 8 bases separating them. Germline V gene sequence: CDR1 KGHDR, CDR2 SFDVKD. The CDR3 DNA reads TGTGCCACCAGTGATGAAGACAGGAACACCGGGGAGCTGTTTTTT. Protein sequence: CATSDEDRNTGELFF.

The chain uses TRBV4-1 and TRBJ2-1; possible D gene TRBD2, 5 bases. CDR1 is MGHRA, CDR2 YSYEKL, per germline. The CDR3 consists of 14 residues. V lost 4 bases and J lost 9, with 16 bases in between. CDR3 protein: CASSLLDQDFEQFF. CDR3 nucleotides: TGCGCCAGCAGCCTTTTAGACCAGGACTTTGAGCAGTTCTTC.

The genes are TRBV12-3 or TRBV12-4 and TRBJ2-7; the D gene could be TRBD1 or TRBD2 (6 bases each). The CDR3 totals 15 residues. V was cut by 6 bases and J by 0 bases, with 15 bases left in between. CDR3 DNA: TGTGCCAGCAGACCGTCGGGGGCCAGCTCCTACGAGCAGTACTTC. It codes for CASRPSGASSYEQYF.

This rearrangement joins TRBV7-2 to TRBJ2-7; 7 positions match TRBD2. V lost 4 bases and J lost 0; bases outside the gene matches: 3. Germline V gene lookup returns CDR1 SGHTA and CDR2 FQGNSA. The CDR3 consists of 14 residues. The CDR3 DNA is TGTGCCAGCAGCTCCTGGACTAGCTCCTACGAGCAGTACTTC. Its translation: CASSSWTSSYEQYF.

The rearrangement links TRBV5-1 to TRBJ2-3, with a weak D call TRBD2 (5 bases). Germline-derived CDR1 and CDR2 are SGHRS and YFSETQ. V lost 5 bases and J lost 2, with 12 bases in between. The CDR3 covers 14 residues. The CDR3 region has the DNA TGCGCCAGCAGGTCTGTCGGGGTCACAGATACGCAGTATTTT. As protein: CASRSVGVTDTQYF.

The rearrangement joins TRBV5-8 to TRBJ2-7; D remains unclear. The last part of the DNA fits TRBJ2-5 better; the J call may be wrong. CDR3 length: 15 amino acids. Germline V gene sequence: CDR1 SGHTS, CDR2 YDEGEE. DNA for the CDR3: TGTGCCAGCAGCTTCCCACGGCGGCCAAGGGAGACCCAGTACTTC. It specifies CASSFPRRPRETQYF.

This clonotype occurred a few times. This clone may be a read error of a much larger clone one base away. This rearrangement joins TRBV6-5 to TRBJ1-2; tentative D call: TRBD1 (5 bases). CDR1 and CDR2 (germline): MNHEY, SVGAGI. V dropped 7 bases and J dropped 0 bases, with 12 bases sitting between them. This CDR3 spans 14 amino acids. CDR3 sequence reads: CASNKRGANYGYTF. CDR3 DNA: TGTGCCAGCAACAAACGAGGGGCTAACTATGGCTACACCTTC.

This sequence joins TRBV27 and TRBJ2-1; D not resolved. The CDR3 has 13 amino acids. Germline CDR1 and CDR2: MNHEY and SMNVEV (reference sequence). The ends were cut back, 0 bases at V and 5 bases at J, with 5 bases in the middle. CDR3 protein: CASSLSVNNEQFF. DNA of the CDR3: TGTGCCAGCAGTTTATCTGTGAACAATGAGCAGTTCTTC.

The chain employs TRBV6-5 and TRBJ2-1, with TRBD1 identical over 11 bases. Per germline, CDR1 MNHEY and CDR2 SVGAGI. The length of the CDR3 is 15 residues. Unmatched junction bases numbered 6, after V lost 5 bases and J lost 6 bases. CDR3 protein: CASSQSGTGGNEQFF. The CDR3 bases are TGTGCCAGCAGTCAAAGCGGGACAGGGGGCAATGAGCAGTTCTTC.

The chain carries TRBV12-3 or TRBV12-4 and TRBJ1-5; possibly TRBD1 for D (5 bases). This CDR3 is 15 amino acids long. The V gene lost 0 bases and the J gene lost 1 base, with 7 bases spanning the gap. DNA of the CDR3: TGTGCCAGCAGTTTAGCGGGGCAAAGCAATCAGCCCCAGCATTTT. Translation gives CASSLAGQSNQPQHF.